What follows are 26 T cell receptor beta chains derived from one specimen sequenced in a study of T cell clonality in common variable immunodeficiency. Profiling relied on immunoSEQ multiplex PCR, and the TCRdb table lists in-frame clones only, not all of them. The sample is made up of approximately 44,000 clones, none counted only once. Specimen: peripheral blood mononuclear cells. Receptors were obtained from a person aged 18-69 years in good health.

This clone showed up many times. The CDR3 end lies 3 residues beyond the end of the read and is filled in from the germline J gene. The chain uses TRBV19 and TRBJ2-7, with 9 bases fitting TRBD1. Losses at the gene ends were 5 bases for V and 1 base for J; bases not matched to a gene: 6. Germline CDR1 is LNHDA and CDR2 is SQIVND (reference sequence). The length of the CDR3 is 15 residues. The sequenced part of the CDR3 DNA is TGTGCCAGTAGTCCAGGGACAGGGTGGTCCTACGAG. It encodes CASSPGTGWSYE. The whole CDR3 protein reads CASSPGTGWSYEQYF. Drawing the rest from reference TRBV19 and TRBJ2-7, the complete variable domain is DGGITQSPKYLFRKEGQNVTLSCEQNLNHDAMYWYRQDPGQGLRLIYYSQIVNDFQKGDIAEGYSVSREKKESFPLTVTSAQKNPTAFYLCASSPGTGWSYEQYFGPGTRLTVT.

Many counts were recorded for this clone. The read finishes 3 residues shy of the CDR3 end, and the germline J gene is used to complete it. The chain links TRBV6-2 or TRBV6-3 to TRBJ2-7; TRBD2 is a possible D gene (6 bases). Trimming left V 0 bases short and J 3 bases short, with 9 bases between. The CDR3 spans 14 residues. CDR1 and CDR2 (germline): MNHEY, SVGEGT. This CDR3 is CASSYSGGDYEQYF. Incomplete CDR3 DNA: TGTGCCAGCAGTTACTCTGGAGGGGACTACGAG.

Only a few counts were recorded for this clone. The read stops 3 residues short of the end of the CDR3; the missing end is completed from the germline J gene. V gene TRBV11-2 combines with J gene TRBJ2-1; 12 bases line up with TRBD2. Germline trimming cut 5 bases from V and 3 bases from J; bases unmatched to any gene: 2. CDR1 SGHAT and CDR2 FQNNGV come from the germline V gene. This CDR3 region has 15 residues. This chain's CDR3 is CASSRTSGDYNEQFF. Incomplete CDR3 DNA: TGTGCCAGCAGCAGGACTAGCGGGGACTACAATGAG.

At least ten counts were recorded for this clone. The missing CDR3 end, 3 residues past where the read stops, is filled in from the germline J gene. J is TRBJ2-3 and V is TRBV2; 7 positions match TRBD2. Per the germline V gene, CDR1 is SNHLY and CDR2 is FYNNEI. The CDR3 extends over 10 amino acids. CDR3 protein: CASKLAAQYF. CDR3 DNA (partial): TGTGCCAGCAAGCTAGCGGCG.

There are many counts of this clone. Incomplete CDR3 DNA: TGTGCCAGCTCACCAAGTCCCGGGACAGGGAACTATGGC. It is translated as CASSPSPGTGNYG. The CDR3 as a whole reads CASSPSPGTGNYGYTF. J is TRBJ1-2 and V is TRBV18, with 9 bases aligning to TRBD1. Sequencing ends 3 residues short of the CDR3 end; the germline J gene provides the rest. CDR3 length equals 16 residues. Germline CDR1 KGHSH, CDR2 LQKENI. V lost 2 bases to trimming and J lost 2 bases; unmatched junction nucleotides: 6.

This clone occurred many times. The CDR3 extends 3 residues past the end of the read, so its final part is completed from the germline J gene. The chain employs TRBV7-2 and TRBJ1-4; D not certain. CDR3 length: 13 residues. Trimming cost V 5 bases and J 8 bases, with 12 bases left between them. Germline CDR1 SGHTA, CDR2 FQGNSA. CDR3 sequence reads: CASSLRGREKLFF. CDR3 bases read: TGTGCCAGCAGCCTACGGGGAAGGGAAAAA.

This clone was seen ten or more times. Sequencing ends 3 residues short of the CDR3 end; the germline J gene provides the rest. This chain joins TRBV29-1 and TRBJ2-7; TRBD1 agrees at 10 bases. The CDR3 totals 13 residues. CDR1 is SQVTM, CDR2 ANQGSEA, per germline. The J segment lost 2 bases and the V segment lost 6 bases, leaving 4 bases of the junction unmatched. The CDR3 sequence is CSVRTGGTYEQYF. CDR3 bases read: TGCAGCGTACGGACAGGGGGTACCTACGAG.

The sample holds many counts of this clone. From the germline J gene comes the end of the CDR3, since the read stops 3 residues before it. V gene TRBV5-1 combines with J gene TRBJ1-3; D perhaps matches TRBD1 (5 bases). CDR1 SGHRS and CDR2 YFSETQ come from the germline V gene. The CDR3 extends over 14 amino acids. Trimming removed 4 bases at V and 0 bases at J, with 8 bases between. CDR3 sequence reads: CASSPTVSGNTIYF. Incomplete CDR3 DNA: TGCGCCAGCAGCCCGACAGTCTCTGGAAACACC.

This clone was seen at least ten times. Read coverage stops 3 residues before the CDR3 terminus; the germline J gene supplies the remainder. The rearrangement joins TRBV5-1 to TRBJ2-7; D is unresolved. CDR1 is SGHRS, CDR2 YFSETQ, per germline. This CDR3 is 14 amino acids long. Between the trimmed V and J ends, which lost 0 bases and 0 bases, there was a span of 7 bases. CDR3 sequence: CASSLVAVSYEQYF. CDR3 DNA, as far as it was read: TGCGCCAGCAGCTTGGTTGCAGTCTCCTACGAG.

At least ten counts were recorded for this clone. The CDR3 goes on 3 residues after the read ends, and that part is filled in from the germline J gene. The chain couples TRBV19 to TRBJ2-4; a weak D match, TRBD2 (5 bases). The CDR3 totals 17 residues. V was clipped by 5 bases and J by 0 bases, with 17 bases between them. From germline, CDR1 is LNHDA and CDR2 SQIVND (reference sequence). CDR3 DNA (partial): TGTGCCAGTAGTGTGAGTGGTCTAGCATTAGCCAAAAACATT. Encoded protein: CASSVSGLALAKNI. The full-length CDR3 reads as CASSVSGLALAKNIQYF.

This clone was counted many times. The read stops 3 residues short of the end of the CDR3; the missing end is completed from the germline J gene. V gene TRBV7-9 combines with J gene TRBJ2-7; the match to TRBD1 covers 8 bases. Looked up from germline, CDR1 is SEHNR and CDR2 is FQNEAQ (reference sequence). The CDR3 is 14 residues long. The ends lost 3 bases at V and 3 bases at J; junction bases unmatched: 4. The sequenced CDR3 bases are TGTGCCAGCAGCTTGACAGGGGTTGTCTACGAG. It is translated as CASSLTGVVYE. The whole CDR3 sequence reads CASSLTGVVYEQYF.

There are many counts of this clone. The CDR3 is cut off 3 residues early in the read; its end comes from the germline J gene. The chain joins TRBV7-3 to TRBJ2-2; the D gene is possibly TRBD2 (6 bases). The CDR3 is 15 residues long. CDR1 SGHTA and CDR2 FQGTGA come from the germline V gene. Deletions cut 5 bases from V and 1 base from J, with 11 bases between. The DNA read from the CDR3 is TGTGCCAGCAGCCCGACCGGGGGGAACACCGGGGAG. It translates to CASSPTGGNTGE. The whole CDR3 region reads CASSPTGGNTGELFF.

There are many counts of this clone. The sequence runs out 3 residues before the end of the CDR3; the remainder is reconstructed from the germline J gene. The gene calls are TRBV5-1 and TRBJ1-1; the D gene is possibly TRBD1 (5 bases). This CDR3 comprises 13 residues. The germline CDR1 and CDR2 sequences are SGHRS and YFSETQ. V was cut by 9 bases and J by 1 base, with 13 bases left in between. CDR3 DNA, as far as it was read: TGCGCCACCCGCGGGGGGGGGAACACTGAA. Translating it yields CATRGGGNTE. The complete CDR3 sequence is CATRGGGNTEAFF.

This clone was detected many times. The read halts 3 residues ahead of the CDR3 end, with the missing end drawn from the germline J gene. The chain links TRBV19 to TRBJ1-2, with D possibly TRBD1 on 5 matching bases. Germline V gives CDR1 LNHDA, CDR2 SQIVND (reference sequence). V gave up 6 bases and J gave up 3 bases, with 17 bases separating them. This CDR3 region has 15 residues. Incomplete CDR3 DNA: TGTGCCAGTAGAAACTTTCAGGGAGGAGACTATGGC. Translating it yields CASRNFQGGDYG. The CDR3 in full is CASRNFQGGDYGYTF.

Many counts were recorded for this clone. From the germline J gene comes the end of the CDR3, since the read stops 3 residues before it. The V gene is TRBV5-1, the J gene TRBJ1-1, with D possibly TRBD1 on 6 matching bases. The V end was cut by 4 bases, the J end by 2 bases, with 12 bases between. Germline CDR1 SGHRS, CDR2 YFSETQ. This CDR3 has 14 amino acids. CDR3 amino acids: CASSTNRDNTEAFF. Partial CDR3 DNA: TGCGCCAGCAGCACTAACAGGGACAACACTGAA.

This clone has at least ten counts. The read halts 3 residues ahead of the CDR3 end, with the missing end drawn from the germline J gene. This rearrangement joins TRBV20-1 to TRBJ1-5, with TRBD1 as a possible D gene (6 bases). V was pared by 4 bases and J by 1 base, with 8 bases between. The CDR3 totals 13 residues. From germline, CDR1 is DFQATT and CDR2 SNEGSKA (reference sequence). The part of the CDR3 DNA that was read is TGCAGTGCTACCGGACAGAGCAATCAGCCC. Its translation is CSATGQSNQP. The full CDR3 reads CSATGQSNQPQHF.

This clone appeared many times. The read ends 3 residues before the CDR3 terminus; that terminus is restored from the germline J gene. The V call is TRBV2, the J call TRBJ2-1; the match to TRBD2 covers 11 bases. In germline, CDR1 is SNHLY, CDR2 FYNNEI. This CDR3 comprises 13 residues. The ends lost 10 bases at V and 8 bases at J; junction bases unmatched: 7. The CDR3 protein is CATVAGGGYEQFF. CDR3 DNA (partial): TGTGCCACCGTAGCGGGGGGGGGTTATGAG.

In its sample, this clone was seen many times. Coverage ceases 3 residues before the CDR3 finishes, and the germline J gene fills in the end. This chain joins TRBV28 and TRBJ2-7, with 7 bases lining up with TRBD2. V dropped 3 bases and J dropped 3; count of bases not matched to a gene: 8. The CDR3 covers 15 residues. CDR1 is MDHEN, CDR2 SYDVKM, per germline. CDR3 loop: CASSFGTTPIYEQYF. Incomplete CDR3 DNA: TGTGCCAGCAGTTTTGGGACTACCCCTATCTACGAG.

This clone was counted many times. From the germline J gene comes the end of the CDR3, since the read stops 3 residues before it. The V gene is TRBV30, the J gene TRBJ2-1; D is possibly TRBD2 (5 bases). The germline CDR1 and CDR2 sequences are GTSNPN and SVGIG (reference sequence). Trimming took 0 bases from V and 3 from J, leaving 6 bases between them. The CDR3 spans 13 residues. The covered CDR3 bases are TGTGCCTGGAGTGTTGGACTCTACAATGAG. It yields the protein CAWSVGLYNE. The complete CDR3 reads CAWSVGLYNEQFF.

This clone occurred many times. The CDR3 here is CASSTGTGGYLDTQYF. Incomplete CDR3 DNA: TGTGCCAGCAGCACTGGGACTGGGGGTTATCTCGATACG. This chain joins TRBV9 and TRBJ2-3; perhaps TRBD2 as D (6 bases). Read coverage stops 3 residues before the CDR3 terminus; the germline J gene supplies the remainder. Between the trimmed V and J ends, which lost 4 bases and 6 bases, there was a span of 21 bases. From germline, CDR1 is SGDLS and CDR2 YYNGEE. The CDR3 covers 16 residues.

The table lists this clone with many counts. The CDR3 bases that were read are TGTGCCAGCAGCTTAGCCCAGCCAGGCTACAATGAG. Amino acids: CASSLAQPGYNE. The whole CDR3 reads CASSLAQPGYNEQFF. The chain recombines TRBV7-6 with TRBJ2-1; D unresolved. Read coverage stops 3 residues before the CDR3 terminus; the germline J gene supplies the remainder. The CDR3 is 15 amino acids. V lost 0 bases to trimming and J lost 3 bases, with 9 bases between them. Looked up from germline, CDR1 is SGHVS and CDR2 is FNYEAQ.

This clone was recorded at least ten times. The sequenced part of the CDR3 DNA is TGTGCCAGCAGCTTGGACAGGGAAACC. Its translation is CASSLDRET. The full CDR3 reads CASSLDRETLHF. The rearrangement links TRBV5-4 to TRBJ1-6, with D possibly matching TRBD1 (6 bases). The CDR3 is cut off 3 residues early in the read; its end comes from the germline J gene. The CDR3 covers 12 residues. Germline lookup yields CDR1 SGHNT and CDR2 YYREEE (reference sequence).

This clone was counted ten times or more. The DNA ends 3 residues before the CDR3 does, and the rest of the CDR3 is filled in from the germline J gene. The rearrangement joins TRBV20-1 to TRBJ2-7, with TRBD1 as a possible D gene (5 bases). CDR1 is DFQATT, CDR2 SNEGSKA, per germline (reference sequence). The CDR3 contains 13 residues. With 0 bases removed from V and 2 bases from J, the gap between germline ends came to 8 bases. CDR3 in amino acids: CSAREGDTYEQYF. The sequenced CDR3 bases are TGCAGTGCTAGAGAAGGGGATACCTACGAG.

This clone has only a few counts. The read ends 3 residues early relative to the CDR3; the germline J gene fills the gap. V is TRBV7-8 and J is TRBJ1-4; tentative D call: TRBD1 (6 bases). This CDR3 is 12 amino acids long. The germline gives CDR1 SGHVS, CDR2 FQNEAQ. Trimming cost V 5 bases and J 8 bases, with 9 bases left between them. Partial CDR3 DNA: TGTGCCAGCAGCGGGGGCGGAGAAAAA. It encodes CASSGGGEK. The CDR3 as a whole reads CASSGGGEKLFF. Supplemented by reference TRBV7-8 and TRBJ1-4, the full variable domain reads GAGVSQSPRYKVAKRGQDVALRCDPISGHVSLFWYQQALGQGPEFLTYFQNEAQLDKSGLPSDRFFAERPEGSVSTLKIQRTQQEDSAVYLCASSGGGEKLFFGSGTQLSVL.

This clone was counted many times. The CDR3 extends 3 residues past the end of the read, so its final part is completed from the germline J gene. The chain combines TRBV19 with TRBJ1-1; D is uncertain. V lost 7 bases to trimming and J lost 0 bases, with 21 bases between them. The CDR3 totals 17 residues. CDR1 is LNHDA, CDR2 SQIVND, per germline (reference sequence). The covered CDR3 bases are TGTGCCAGTACCCCCGGAGTAGCCCGGCGAATGAACACTGAA. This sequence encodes CASTPGVARRMNTE. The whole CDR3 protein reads CASTPGVARRMNTEAFF.

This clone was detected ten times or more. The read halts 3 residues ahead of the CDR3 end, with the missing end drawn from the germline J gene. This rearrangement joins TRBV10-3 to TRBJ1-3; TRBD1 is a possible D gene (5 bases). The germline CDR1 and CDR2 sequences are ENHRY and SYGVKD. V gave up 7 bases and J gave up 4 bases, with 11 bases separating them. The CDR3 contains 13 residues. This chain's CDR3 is CAIKQGTGNTIYF. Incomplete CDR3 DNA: TGTGCCATCAAGCAGGGAACCGGAAACACC.